This passage covers 16 T cell receptor beta chains from one sample sequenced in a study of OX40 agonist ivuxolimab in advanced cancers. The library was generated by the immunoSEQ multiplex PCR assay. Imported from immuneACCESS, the table was reduced by TCRdb to in-frame sequences with V and J called. These copies leave out some clones; in studies compared against another copy, an unresolved V gene accounts for under half, and the cause of the remainder is not known. The sample table records approximately 35,000 clones; more than 80% of these occur just once. The ten largest clones represent 15% to 20% of the sample. The source was CD4+ or CD8+ T cells sorted from blood, collected in a trial of the OX40 agonist ivuxolimab. The source of these receptors is an adult with an advanced solid tumor such as melanoma, head and neck, liver or kidney cancer.

The gene calls are TRBV10-2 and TRBJ2-5; 8 nucleotides agree with TRBD1. TRBJ2-7 explains the end of the DNA better; the J call may be wrong. CDR3 length equals 15 residues. CDR1 WSHSY and CDR2 SAAADI come from the germline V gene. The CDR3 sequence: CASSEFGQGPYEQYF. CDR3 DNA sequence: TGCGCCAGCAGTGAGTTTGGACAGGGACCGTACGAGCAGTACTTC.

V usage is TRBV6-5 and J usage is TRBJ2-1; TRBD2 aligns across 9 bases. Per the germline V gene, CDR1 is MNHEY and CDR2 is SVGAGI. Losses at the gene ends were 10 bases for V and 3 bases for J; bases not matched to a gene: 7. The CDR3 has 14 residues. The CDR3 DNA follows: TGTGCCACCGCAACTAGCGGGCGCTACAATGAGCAGTTCTTC. It yields the protein CATATSGRYNEQFF.

The J gene is TRBJ1-1, the V gene TRBV27, with a possible D match to TRBD1 (6 bases). Trimming shortened V by 4 bases and J by 5 bases, and 11 bases separated the two germline ends. The CDR3 loop spans 13 amino acids. Germline V gene data show CDR1 as MNHEY and CDR2 as SMNVEV (reference sequence). Here the CDR3 DNA reads TGTGCCAGCAGTTGGGGTAGGGGGACTGAAGCTTTCTTT. Its translation: CASSWGRGTEAFF.

This chain connects TRBV4-3 to TRBJ1-5; no clear D. Germline V lookup: CDR1 LGHNA, CDR2 YSLEER. V shed 0 bases and J shed 3 bases, with 9 bases lying between them. This CDR3 is 15 amino acids long. The CDR3: CASSQEFGPNQPQHF. CDR3 DNA sequence: TGCGCCAGCAGCCAAGAGTTCGGTCCCAATCAGCCCCAGCATTTT.

The chain joins TRBV5-5 to TRBJ2-1, with 9 bases that match TRBD1. The CDR3 consists of 16 residues. The germline gives CDR1 SGHKS, CDR2 YYEKEE (reference sequence). J gave up 4 bases and V 2 bases, and 7 bases lay outside the gene matches. The CDR3 loop reads CASSFGTGTGYNEQFF. CDR3 bases: TGTGCCAGCAGCTTCGGAACCGGGACAGGGTACAATGAGCAGTTCTTC.

The rearrangement joins TRBV5-5 to TRBJ1-5; D unclear. CDR1 and CDR2 (germline): SGHKS, YYEKEE (reference sequence). The CDR3 spans 17 residues. V was pared by 0 bases and J by 2 bases, with 15 bases between. The CDR3 sequence: CASSLALLPGGNQPQHF. The DNA of the CDR3 is TGTGCCAGCAGCTTGGCTCTCCTACCAGGAGGCAATCAGCCCCAGCATTTT.

The V gene is TRBV28, the J gene TRBJ2-2, with D hard to call. The CDR3 loop spans 12 amino acids. Trimming removed 4 bases from V and 6 bases from J, with 6 bases in between. Germline loops: CDR1 MDHEN, CDR2 SYDVKM. CDR3 residues: CASSSLAGELFF. CDR3 in DNA: TGTGCCAGCAGTTCATTGGCCGGGGAGCTGTTTTTT.

This clone occurred once. The V and J genes are TRBV9 and TRBJ2-3; D unclear. The CDR3 consists of 13 residues. The V end was cut by 4 bases, the J end by 6 bases, with 12 bases between. Germline V gene sequence: CDR1 SGDLS, CDR2 YYNGEE. CDR3 region: CASSLWGEDTQYF. Here the CDR3 DNA reads TGTGCCAGCAGCCTATGGGGTGAGGATACGCAGTATTTT.

V usage is TRBV5-6 and J usage is TRBJ2-1; no firm D call. The V end was cut by 0 bases, the J end by 8 bases, with 9 bases between. The length of the CDR3 is 13 residues. CDR1 is SGHDT and CDR2 is YYEEEE in the germline V gene. The CDR3 region is CASSLDVHYEQFF. DNA for the CDR3: TGTGCCAGCAGCTTGGATGTCCACTATGAGCAGTTCTTC.

This rearrangement joins TRBV11-2 to TRBJ2-2, with 8 bases aligning to TRBD2. CDR1 and CDR2 (germline): SGHAT, FQNNGV. The ends lost 3 bases at V and 6 bases at J; junction bases unmatched: 0. CDR3 length: 13 residues. CDR3 sequence: CASSFGGAGELFF. Written as DNA, the CDR3 is TGTGCCAGCAGCTTCGGGGGGGCCGGGGAGCTGTTTTTT. The variable domain in full, with the rest retrieved from reference TRBV11-2 and TRBJ2-2, is EAGVAQSPRYKIIEKRQSVAFWCNPISGHATLYWYQQILGQGPKLLIQFQNNGVVDDSQLPKDRFSAERLKGVDSTLKIQPAKLEDSAVYLCASSFGGAGELFFGEGSRLTVL.

V gene TRBV27 combines with J gene TRBJ1-1, with D unclear. V was pared by 3 bases and J by 7 bases, with 12 bases between. The germline V gene has CDR1 MNHEY and CDR2 SMNVEV (reference sequence). The CDR3 extends over 13 amino acids. Written as DNA, the CDR3 is TGTGCCAGCAGTTTGGTCGAGGGTGGTGAAGCTTTCTTT. It yields the protein CASSLVEGGEAFF.

This rearrangement joins TRBV28 to TRBJ2-1; 7 bases are shared with TRBD2. The CDR3 sequence is 14 residues long. Germline-derived CDR1 and CDR2 are MDHEN and SYDVKM. Trimming at V came to 3 bases and at J to 9 bases, leaving 8 bases not matched to a gene. CDR3 loop: CASSFGSGGGEQFF. The CDR3, as DNA: TGTGCCAGCAGTTTCGGATCGGGGGGAGGTGAGCAGTTCTTC.

The chain employs TRBV28 and TRBJ1-2; D gene uncertain. The V end was cut by 5 bases, the J end by 4 bases, with 11 bases between. CDR3 length: 13 amino acids. Germline assignment: CDR1 MDHEN and CDR2 SYDVKM. CDR3 protein: CASSISSLYGYTF. DNA of the CDR3: TGTGCCAGCAGTATAAGCAGCCTCTATGGCTACACCTTC.

As regards this clone: The same CDR3 is also encoded by other DNA sequences in this sample. This chain uses TRBV5-4 with TRBJ2-2; D gene ambiguous. Germline values: CDR1 SGHNT, CDR2 YYREEE (reference sequence). This CDR3 region has 13 residues. The V gene lost 1 base and the J gene lost 3 bases, with 4 bases spanning the gap. DNA for the CDR3: TGTGCCAGCAGCTTGACAGACACCGGGGAGCTGTTTTTT. Translation: CASSLTDTGELFF. The full variable domain, in which reference TRBV5-4 and TRBJ2-2 provide the parts outside the CDR3, is ETGVTQSPTHLIKTRGQQVTLRCSSQSGHNTVSWYQQALGQGPQFIFQYYREEENGRGNFPPRFSGLQFPNYSSELNVNALELDDSALYLCASSLTDTGELFFGEGSRLTVL.

This chain links TRBV9 with TRBJ1-2; D gene uncertain. Trimming removed 3 bases at V and 0 bases at J, with 15 bases between. This CDR3 is built from 16 residues. The germline V gene has CDR1 SGDLS and CDR2 YYNGEE. The CDR3 reads CASSAFHSLSNYGYTF. In DNA, the CDR3 is TGTGCCAGCAGCGCTTTCCACAGTCTTTCTAACTATGGCTACACCTTC.

This chain joins TRBV7-2 and TRBJ2-2; D is undetermined. Trimming removed 0 bases from V and 8 bases from J, with 4 bases in between. The germline V gene has CDR1 SGHTA and CDR2 FQGNSA. This CDR3 is built from 12 residues. In nucleotides, the CDR3 is TGTGCCAGCAGCTTAGCCGGAGGGGAGCTGTTTTTT. This codes for CASSLAGGELFF.